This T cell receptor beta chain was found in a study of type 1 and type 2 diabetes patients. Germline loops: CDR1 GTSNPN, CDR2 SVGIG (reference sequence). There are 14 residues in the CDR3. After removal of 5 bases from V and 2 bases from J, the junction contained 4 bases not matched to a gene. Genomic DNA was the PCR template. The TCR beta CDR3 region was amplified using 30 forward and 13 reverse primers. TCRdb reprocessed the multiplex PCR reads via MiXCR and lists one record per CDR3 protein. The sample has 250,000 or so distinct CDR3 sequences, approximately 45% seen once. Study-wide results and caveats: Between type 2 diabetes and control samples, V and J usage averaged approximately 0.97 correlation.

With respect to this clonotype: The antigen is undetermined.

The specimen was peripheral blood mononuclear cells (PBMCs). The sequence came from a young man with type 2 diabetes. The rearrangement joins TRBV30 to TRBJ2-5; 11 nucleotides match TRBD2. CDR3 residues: CAWERLAGQETQYF. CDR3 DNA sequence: TGTGCCTGGGAAAGACTAGCGGGACAAGAGACCCAGTACTTC.